This T cell receptor beta chain stems from a study of blood T cell repertoires in COVID-19. Here immunoSEQ multiplex PCR was the method, and the copy in TCRdb shows in-frame clones only, minus some. The sample consists of under 300,000 clones, about nine tenths of them appearing once. Germline loops: CDR1 LGHNA, CDR2 YNFKEQ. The CDR3 length is 13 residues. Trimming shortened V by 1 base and J by 5 bases, and 8 bases separated the two germline ends. The receptor's source is a woman in her thirties or forties who had recovered from COVID-19. Sequences were obtained from peripheral blood. The rearrangement joins TRBV4-2 to TRBJ2-5, with D possibly TRBD1 on 5 matching bases. The CDR3 sequence: CASSQGQSETQYF. The CDR3 DNA reads as TGTGCCAGCAGCCAAGGACAGTCGGAGACCCAGTACTTC.